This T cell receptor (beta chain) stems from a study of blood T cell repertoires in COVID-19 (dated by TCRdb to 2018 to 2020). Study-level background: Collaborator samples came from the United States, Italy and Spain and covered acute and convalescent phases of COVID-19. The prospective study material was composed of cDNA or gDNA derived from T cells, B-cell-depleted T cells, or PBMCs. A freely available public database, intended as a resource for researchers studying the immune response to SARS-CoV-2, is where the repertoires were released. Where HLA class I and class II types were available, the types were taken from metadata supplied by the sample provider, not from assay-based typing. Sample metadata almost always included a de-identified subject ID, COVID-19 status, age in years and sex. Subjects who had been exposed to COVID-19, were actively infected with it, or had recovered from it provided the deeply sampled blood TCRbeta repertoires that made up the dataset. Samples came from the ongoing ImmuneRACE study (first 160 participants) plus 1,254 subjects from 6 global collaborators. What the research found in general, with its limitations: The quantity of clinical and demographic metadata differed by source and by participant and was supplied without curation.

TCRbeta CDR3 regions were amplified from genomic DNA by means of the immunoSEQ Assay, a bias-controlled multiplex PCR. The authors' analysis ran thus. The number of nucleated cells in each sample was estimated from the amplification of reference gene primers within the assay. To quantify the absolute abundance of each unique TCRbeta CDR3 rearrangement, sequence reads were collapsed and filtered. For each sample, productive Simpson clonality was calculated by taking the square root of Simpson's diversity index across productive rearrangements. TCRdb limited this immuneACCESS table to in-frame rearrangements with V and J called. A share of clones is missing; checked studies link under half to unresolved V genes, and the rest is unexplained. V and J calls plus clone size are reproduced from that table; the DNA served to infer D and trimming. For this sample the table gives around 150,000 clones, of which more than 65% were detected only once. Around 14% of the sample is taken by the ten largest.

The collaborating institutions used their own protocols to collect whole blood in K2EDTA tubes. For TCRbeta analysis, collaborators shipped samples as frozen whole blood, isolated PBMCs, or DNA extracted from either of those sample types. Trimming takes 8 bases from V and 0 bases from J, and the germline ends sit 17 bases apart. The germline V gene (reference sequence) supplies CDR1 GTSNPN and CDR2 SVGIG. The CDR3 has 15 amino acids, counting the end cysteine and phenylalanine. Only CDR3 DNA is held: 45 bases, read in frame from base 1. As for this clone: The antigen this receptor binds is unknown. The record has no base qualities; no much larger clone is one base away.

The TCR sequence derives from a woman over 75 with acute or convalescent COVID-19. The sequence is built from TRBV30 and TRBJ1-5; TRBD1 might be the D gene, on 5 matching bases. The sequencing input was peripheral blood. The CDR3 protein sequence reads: CASSGAGYSNQPQHF. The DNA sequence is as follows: TGTGCCAGCAGTGGGGCAGGTTATAGCAATCAGCCCCAGCATTTT.